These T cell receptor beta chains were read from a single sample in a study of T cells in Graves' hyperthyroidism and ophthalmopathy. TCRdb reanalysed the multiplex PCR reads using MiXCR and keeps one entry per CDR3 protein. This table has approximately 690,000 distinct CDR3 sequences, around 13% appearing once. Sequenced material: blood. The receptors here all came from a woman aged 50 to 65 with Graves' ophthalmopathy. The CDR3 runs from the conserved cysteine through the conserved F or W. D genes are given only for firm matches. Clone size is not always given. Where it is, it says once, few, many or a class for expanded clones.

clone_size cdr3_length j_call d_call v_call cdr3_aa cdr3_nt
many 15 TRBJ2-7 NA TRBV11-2 CASTLTTWEFYEQYF TGTGCCAGCACCCTTACGACTTGGGAATTTTACGAGCAGTACTTC
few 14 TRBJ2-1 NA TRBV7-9 CASSTKVQASGAFF TGTGCCAGCAGCACAAAGGTACAGGCCTCGGGTGCGTTCTTC
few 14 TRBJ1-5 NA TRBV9 CASSVGDSYQPQHF TGTGCCAGCAGCGTAGGAGACAGCTATCAGCCCCAGCATTTT
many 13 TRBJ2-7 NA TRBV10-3 CAISHINSDEQYF TGTGCCATCAGTCACATAAACAGTGACGAGCAGTACTTC
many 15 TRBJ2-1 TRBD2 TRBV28 CASTLGLADYNEQFF TGTGCCAGCACCCTTGGACTAGCAGACTACAATGAGCAGTTCTTC
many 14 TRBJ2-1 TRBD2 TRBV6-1 CASRTSGSNNEQFF TGTGCCAGCCGTACTAGCGGGAGTAACAATGAGCAGTTCTTC
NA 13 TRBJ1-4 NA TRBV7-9 CASSLGGAGKLFF TGTGCCAGCAGCTTAGGGGGGGCCGGAAAACTGTTTTTT
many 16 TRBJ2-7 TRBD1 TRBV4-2 CASSRYGQASSYEQYF TGTGCCAGCAGCCGCTACGGACAGGCTAGCTCCTACGAGCAGTACTTC
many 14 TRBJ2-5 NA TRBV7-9 CASSSERFQETQYF TGTGCCAGCAGTTCTGAGAGGTTCCAAGAGACCCAGTACTTC
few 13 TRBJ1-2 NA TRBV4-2 CASSQDRAIGYTF TGTGCCAGCAGCCAAGATCGGGCAATTGGCTACACCTTC
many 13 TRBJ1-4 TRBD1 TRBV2 CASSVGQVQKLFF TGTGCCAGCAGTGTGGGACAGGTTCAAAAACTGTTTTTT
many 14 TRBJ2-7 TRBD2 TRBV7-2 CASSLGGGGDEQYF TGTGCCAGCAGCTTAGGGGGGGGAGGGGACGAGCAGTACTTC
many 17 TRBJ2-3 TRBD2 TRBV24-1 CATSDPSGLGSTDTQYF TGTGCCACCAGTGATCCCTCCGGACTAGGAAGCACAGATACGCAGTATTTT
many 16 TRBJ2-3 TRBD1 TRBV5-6 CASSLQLTGVSDTQYF TGTGCCAGCAGCTTGCAGCTGACAGGGGTATCAGATACGCAGTATTTT
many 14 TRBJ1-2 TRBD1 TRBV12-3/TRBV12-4 CASSPTGGNGGYTF TGTGCCAGCAGCCCAACAGGGGGCAATGGCGGCTACACCTTC
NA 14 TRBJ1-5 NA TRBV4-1 CASSQFTSNQPQHF TGTGCCAGCAGCCAATTCACTAGCAATCAGCCCCAGCATTTT
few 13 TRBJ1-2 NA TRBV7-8 CASSLEGSTGYTF TGTGCCAGCAGCTTAGAAGGCTCAACGGGCTACACCTTC
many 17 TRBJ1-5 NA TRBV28 CASSLNRWGRRNQPQHF TGTGCCAGCAGTTTAAATAGGTGGGGCCGTAGAAATCAGCCCCAGCATTTT
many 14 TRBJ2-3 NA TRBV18 CASSPQGLTDTQYF TGTGCCAGCTCACCCCAAGGCCTGACAGATACGCAGTATTTT
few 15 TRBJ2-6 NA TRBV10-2 CASSDPGSGANVLTF TGCGCCAGCAGTGACCCAGGGTCTGGGGCCAACGTCCTGACTTTC
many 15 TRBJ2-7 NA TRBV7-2 CASSLGRDGRYEQYF TGTGCCAGCAGCTTAGGGCGGGACGGGAGATACGAGCAGTACTTC
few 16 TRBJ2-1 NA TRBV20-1 CSARDRGRGGHNEQFF TGCAGTGCTAGAGATAGGGGCAGGGGTGGGCACAATGAGCAGTTCTTC
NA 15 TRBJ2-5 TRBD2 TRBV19 CASSIAGGFQETQYF TGTGCCAGTAGTATAGCGGGAGGCTTCCAAGAGACCCAGTACTTC
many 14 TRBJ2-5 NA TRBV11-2 CASSLVRTRDGQYF TGTGCCAGCAGCTTAGTTCGGACCAGGGATGGCCAGTACTTC
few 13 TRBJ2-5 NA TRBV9 CASSVGETETQYF TGTGCCAGCAGCGTAGGGGAAACAGAGACCCAGTACTTC
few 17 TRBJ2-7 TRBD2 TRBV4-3 CASSQVFLAGVKYEQYF TGCGCCAGCAGCCAAGTTTTTCTAGCGGGAGTTAAGTACGAGCAGTACTTC
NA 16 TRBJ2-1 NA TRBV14 CASSRVAGTIYNEQFF TGTGCCAGCAGCCGGGTTGCCGGGACAATCTACAATGAGCAGTTCTTC
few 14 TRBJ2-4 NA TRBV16 CASSQGQGSNIQYF TGTGCCAGCAGCCAGGGGCAGGGCTCGAACATTCAGTACTTC
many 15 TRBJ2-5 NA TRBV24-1 CATSDGDRRKETQYF TGTGCCACCAGTGATGGGGACCGGCGAAAAGAGACCCAGTACTTC
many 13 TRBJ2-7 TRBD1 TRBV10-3 CAISSDRVNEQYF TGTGCCATCAGTTCGGACAGGGTTAACGAGCAGTACTTC
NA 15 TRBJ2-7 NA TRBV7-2 CASSLVQIPSYEQYF TGTGCCAGCAGCTTAGTTCAGATTCCCTCCTACGAGCAGTACTTC
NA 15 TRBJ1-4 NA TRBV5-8 CASSFQGSTNEKLFF TGTGCCAGCAGCTTTCAGGGATCGACTAATGAAAAACTGTTTTTT
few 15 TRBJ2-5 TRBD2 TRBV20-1 CSARGTSGSPETQYF TGCAGTGCTAGAGGGACTAGCGGGAGTCCGGAGACCCAGTACTTC
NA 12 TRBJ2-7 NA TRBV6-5 CASGSSIYEQYF TGTGCCAGCGGTTCTAGTATTTACGAGCAGTACTTC
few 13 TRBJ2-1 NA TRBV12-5 CASGTSGPLWEFF TGTGCTAGTGGGACATCAGGGCCCCTTTGGGAGTTCTTC
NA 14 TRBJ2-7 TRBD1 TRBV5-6 CASSLETGLYEQYF TGTGCCAGCAGCTTAGAGACAGGGCTCTACGAGCAGTACTTC
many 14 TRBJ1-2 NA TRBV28 CASRGDTTNYGYTF TGTGCCAGCAGGGGGGACACCACTAACTATGGCTACACCTTC
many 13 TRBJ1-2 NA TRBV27 CASSKGHFGGYTF TGTGCCAGCAGTAAGGGGCATTTTGGAGGCTACACCTTC
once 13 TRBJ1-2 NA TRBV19 CASRTQGNYGYTF TGTGCCAGTAGAACACAGGGAAACTATGGCTACACCTTC
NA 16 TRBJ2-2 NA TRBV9 CASSVAGSQHTGELFF TGTGCCAGCAGCGTCGCCGGGTCCCAACACACCGGGGAGCTGTTTTTT
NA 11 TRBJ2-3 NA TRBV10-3 CAISVRDTQYF TGTGCCATCAGTGTGAGGGATACGCAGTATTTT
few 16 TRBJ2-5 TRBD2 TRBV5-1 CASSLPGLAGVETQYF TGCGCCAGCAGCTTACCGGGACTAGCGGGAGTGGAGACCCAGTACTTC
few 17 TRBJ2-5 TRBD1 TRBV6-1 CASSTRLSTGYRETQYF TGTGCCAGCAGTACGCGCCTCTCGACAGGGTACCGAGAGACCCAGTACTTC
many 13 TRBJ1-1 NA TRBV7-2 CASSLTKNTEAFF TGTGCCAGCAGCTTGACAAAGAACACTGAAGCTTTCTTT
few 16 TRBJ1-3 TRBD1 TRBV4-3 CASSQWRQGSGNTIYF TGCGCCAGCAGCCAATGGAGACAGGGATCTGGAAACACCATATATTTT
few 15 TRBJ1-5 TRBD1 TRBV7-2 CASSAQTGGLQPQHF TGTGCCAGCAGCGCACAGACAGGGGGCTTGCAGCCCCAGCATTTT
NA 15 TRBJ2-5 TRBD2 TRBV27 CASSLVGGNQETQYF TGTGCCAGCAGTTTGGTGGGAGGGAACCAAGAGACCCAGTACTTC
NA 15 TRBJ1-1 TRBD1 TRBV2 CASRGDRGQEAEAFF TGTGCCAGCAGGGGGGACAGGGGGCAGGAGGCTGAAGCTTTCTTT
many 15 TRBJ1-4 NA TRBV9 CASSSDRATNEKLFF TGTGCCAGCAGCTCCGACCGGGCAACTAATGAAAAACTGTTTTTT
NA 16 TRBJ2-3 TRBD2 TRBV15 CATSRLAGGLTDTQYF TGTGCCACCAGCAGACTAGCGGGAGGTTTGACAGATACGCAGTATTTT